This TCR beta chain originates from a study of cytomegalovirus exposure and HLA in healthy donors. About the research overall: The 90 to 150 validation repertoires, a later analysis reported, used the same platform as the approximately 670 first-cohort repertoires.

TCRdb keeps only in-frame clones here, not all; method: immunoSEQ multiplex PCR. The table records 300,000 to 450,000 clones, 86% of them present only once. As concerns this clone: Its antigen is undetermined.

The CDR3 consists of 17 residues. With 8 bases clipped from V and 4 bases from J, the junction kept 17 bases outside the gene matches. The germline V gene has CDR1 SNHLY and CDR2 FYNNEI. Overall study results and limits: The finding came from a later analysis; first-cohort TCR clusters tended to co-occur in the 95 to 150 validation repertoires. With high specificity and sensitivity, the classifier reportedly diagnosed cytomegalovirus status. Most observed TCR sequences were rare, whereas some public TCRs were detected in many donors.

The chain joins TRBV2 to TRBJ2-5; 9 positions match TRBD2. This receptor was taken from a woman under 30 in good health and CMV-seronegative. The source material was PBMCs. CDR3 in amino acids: CASAVTSGSNLGETQYF. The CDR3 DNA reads TGTGCCAGCGCGGTAACTAGCGGGTCCAATTTGGGAGAGACCCAGTACTTC.